One sample yielded the 5 T cell receptor beta chains listed below, sequenced in a study of CD8+ T cells in alopecia areata. In each case, RNA was isolated and then reverse transcribed into cDNA as the sequencing template. Assay used: immunoSEQ multiplex PCR; TCRdb lists only in-frame clones, some missing. The sample lists around 19,000 clones, roughly 62% occurring once. In a group of about 5 patients, CD4+ cells were sorted into CD25+CD127- cells. Sample: CD4+ Tregs sorted from blood. The receptors originated from a human donor with alopecia areata.

This chain joins TRBV7-2 and TRBJ2-5; D call uncertain. The V and J ends lost 1 base and 5 bases respectively, with 8 bases between them. Germline V gene lookup returns CDR1 SGHTA and CDR2 FQGNSA. The length of the CDR3 is 13 residues. In nucleotides, the CDR3 is TGTGCCAGCAGCTTAGAACTTAGGGAGACCCAGTACTTC. Translation: CASSLELRETQYF.

The genes are TRBV6-5 and TRBJ2-7; 9 positions match TRBD2. Germline V gene sequence: CDR1 MNHEY, CDR2 SVGAGI. Germline trimming cut 6 bases from V and 2 bases from J; bases unmatched to any gene: 8. This CDR3 has 15 amino acids. CDR3 in amino acids: CASRGGAGGTYEQYF. The CDR3 DNA is TGTGCCAGCAGAGGAGGCGCGGGGGGGACCTACGAGCAGTACTTC.

The rearrangement joins TRBV11-2 to TRBJ2-7; 11 nucleotides align to TRBD2. The length of the CDR3 is 15 residues. From germline, CDR1 is SGHAT and CDR2 FQNNGV. V shed 0 bases, J shed 6 bases, and the junction held 4 bases outside the gene matches. The CDR3 is CASSLDGTSGFEQYF. CDR3 sequence (DNA): TGTGCCAGCAGCTTAGACGGGACTAGCGGTTTCGAGCAGTACTTC.

The count of this clone is one. The rearrangement links TRBV18 to TRBJ2-5, with TRBD1 matching 9 bases. CDR1 and CDR2 from the germline V gene are KGHSH and LQKENI. Trimming at V came to 2 bases and at J to 0 bases, leaving 1 base not matched to a gene. This CDR3 has 15 amino acids. CDR3 DNA sequence: TGTGCCAGCTCACCAGGGACAGGGTACCAAGAGACCCAGTACTTC. This encodes CASSPGTGYQETQYF.

The V call is TRBV29-1, the J call TRBJ2-3; maybe TRBD2 (6 bases). V dropped 4 bases and J dropped 4 bases, with 21 bases sitting between them. CDR3 length equals 16 residues. Germline V CDR1 and CDR2: SQVTM, ANQGSEA. The CDR3 sequence is CSVGSRGAGLSDTQYF. The CDR3 bases are TGCAGCGTTGGATCCCGCGGGGCCGGGCTGTCAGATACGCAGTATTTT.